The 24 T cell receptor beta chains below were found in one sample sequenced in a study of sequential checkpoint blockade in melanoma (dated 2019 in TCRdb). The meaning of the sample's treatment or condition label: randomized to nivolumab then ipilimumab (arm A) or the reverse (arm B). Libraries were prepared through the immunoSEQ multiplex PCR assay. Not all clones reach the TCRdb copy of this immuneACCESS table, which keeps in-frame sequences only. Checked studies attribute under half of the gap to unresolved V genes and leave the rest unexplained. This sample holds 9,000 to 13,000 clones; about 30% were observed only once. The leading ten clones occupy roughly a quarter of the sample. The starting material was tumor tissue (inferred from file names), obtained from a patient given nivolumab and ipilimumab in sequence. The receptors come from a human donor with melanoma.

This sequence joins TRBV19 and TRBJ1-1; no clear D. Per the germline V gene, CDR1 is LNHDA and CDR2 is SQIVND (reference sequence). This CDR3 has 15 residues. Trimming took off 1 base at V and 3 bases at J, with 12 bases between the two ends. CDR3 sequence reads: CASSIAAGLHTEAFF. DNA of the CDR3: TGTGCCAGTAGTATAGCCGCCGGGCTCCACACTGAAGCTTTCTTT.

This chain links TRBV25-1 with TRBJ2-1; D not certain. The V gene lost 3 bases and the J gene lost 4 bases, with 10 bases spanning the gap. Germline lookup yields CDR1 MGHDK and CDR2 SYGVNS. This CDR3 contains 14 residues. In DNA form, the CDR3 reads TGTGCCAGCAGTGAGGCAGGTCCATACAATGAGCAGTTCTTC. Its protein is CASSEAGPYNEQFF.

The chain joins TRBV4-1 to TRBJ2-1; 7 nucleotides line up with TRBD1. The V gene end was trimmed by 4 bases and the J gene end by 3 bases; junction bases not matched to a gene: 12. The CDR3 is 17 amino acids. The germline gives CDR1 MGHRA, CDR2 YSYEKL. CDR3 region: CASSLKGDSHYYNEQFF. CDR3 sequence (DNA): TGCGCCAGCAGCCTCAAAGGGGACAGCCACTACTACAATGAGCAGTTCTTC.

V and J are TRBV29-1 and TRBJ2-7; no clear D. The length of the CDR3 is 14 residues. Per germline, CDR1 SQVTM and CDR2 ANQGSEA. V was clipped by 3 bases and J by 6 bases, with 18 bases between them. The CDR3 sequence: CSVDVGILRREQYF. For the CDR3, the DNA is TGCAGCGTTGATGTTGGGATTTTGAGGCGCGAGCAGTACTTC.

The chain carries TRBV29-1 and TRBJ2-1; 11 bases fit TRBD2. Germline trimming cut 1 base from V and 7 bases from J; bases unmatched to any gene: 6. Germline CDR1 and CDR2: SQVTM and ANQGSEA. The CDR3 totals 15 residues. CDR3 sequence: CSVEVGTSGGNEQFF. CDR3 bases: TGCAGCGTTGAAGTGGGAACTAGCGGGGGAAATGAGCAGTTCTTC.

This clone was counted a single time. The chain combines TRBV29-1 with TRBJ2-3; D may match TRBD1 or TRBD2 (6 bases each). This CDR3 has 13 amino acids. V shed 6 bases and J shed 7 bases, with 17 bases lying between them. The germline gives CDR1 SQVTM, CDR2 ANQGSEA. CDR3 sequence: CSVGGQGRYTQYF. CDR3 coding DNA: TGCAGCGTGGGGGGCCAGGGGAGATATACGCAGTATTTT.

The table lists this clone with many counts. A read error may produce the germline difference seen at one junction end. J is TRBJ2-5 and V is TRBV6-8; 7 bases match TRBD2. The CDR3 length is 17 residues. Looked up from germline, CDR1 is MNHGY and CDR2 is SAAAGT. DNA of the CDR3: TGTGCCATCAGTGTGGGCCCCTACCTAGCGGCTCAAGAGACCCAGTACTTC. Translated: CAISVGPYLAAQETQYF.

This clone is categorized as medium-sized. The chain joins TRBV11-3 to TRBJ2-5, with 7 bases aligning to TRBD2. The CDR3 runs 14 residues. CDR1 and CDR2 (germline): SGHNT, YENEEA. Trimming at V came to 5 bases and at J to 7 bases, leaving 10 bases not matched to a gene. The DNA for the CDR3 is TGTGCCAGCAGCCCACACCGGTCGGGGGGGACCCAGTACTTC. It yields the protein CASSPHRSGGTQYF.

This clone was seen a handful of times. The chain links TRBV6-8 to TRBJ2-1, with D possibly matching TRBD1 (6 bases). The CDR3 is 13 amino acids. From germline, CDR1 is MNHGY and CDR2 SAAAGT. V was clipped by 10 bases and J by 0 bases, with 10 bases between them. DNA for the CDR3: TGTGCCATCACGGACAGCTCCTACAATGAGCAGTTCTTC. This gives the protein CAITDSSYNEQFF.

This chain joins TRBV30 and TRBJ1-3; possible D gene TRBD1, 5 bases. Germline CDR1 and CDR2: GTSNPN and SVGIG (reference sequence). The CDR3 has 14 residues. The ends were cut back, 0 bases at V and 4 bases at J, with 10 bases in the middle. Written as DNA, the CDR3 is TGTGCCTGGAGTGTACAGGAATCGGGAAACACCATATATTTT. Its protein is CAWSVQESGNTIYF.

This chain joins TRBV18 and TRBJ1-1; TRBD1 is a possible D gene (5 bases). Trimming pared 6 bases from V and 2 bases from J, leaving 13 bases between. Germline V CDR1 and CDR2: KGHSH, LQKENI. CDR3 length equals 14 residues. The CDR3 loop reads CASSLGGFNTEAFF. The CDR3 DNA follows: TGTGCCAGCTCCCTCGGGGGTTTTAACACTGAAGCTTTCTTT.

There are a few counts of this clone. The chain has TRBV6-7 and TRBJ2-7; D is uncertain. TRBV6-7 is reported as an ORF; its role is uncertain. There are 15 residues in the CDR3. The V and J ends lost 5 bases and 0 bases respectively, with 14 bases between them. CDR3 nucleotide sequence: TGTGCCAGCAGTGCCGGCGGCGGCTACTCCTACGAGCAGTACTTC. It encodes CASSAGGGYSYEQYF.

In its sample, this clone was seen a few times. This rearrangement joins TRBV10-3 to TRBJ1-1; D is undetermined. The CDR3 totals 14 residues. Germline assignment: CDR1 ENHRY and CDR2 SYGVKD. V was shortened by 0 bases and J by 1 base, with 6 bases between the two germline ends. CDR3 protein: CAISESPGNTEAFF. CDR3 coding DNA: TGTGCCATCAGTGAGTCGCCAGGGAACACTGAAGCTTTCTTT.

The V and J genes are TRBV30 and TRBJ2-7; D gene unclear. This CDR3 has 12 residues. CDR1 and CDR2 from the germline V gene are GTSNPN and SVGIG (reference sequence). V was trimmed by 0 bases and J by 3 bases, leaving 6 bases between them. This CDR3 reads CAWSVHHYEQYF. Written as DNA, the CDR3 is TGTGCCTGGAGTGTCCATCACTACGAGCAGTACTTC.

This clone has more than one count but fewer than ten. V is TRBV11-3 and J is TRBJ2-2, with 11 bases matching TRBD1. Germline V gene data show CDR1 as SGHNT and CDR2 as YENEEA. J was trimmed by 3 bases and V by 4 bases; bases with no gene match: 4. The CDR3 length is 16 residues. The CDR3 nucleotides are TGTGCCAGCAGCTCAGGACAGGGGGCATACACCGGGGAGCTGTTTTTT. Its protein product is CASSSGQGAYTGELFF.

The CDR3 reads CASSPRTGPVETEAFF. CDR3 sequence (DNA): TGTGCCAGCTCACCACGAACAGGTCCTGTGGAAACTGAAGCTTTCTTT. The V gene is TRBV18, the J gene TRBJ1-1; a possible D gene is TRBD1 (5 bases). Between the trimmed V and J ends, which lost 1 base and 5 bases, there was a span of 17 bases. This CDR3 has 16 amino acids. Germline V lookup: CDR1 KGHSH, CDR2 LQKENI.

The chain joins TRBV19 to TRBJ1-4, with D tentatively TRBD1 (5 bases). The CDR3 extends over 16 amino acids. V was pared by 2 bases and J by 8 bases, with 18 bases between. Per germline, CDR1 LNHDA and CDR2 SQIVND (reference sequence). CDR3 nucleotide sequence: TGTGCCAGTAGTATAAGGGGCCAGGGTTTGGACGAAAAACTGTTTTTT. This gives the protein CASSIRGQGLDEKLFF.

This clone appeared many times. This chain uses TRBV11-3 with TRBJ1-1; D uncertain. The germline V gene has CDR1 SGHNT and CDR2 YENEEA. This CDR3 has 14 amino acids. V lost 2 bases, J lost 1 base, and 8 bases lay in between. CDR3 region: CASSLSWENTEAFF. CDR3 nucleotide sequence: TGTGCCAGCAGCTTAAGTTGGGAGAACACTGAAGCTTTCTTT.

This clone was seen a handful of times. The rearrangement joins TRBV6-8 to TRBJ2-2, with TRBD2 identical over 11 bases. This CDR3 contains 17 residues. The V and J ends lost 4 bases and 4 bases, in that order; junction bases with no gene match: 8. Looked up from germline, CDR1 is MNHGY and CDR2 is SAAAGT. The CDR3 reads CASSSGTSGGSTGELFF. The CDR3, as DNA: TGTGCCAGCAGTTCCGGGACTAGCGGCGGTAGCACCGGGGAGCTGTTTTTT.

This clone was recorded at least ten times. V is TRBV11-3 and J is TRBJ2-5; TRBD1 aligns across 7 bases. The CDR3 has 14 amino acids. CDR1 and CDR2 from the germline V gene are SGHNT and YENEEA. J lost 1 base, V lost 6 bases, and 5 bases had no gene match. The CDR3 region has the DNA TGTGCCAGCAGGGACAGGACGCCCCAAGAGACCCAGTACTTC. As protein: CASRDRTPQETQYF.

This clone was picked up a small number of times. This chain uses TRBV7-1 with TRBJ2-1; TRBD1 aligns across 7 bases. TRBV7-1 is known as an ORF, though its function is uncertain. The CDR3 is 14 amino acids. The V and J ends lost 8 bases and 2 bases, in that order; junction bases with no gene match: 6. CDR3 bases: TGTGCCAGCCACGACAGGGTCACCTACAATGAGCAGTTCTTC. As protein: CASHDRVTYNEQFF.

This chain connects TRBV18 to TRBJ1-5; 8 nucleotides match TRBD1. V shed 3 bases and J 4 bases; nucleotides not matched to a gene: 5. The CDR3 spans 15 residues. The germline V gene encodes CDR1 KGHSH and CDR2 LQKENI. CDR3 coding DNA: TGTGCCAGCTCACCCTCGACAGGGGCAAATCAGCCCCAGCATTTT. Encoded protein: CASSPSTGANQPQHF.

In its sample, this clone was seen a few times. CDR3 amino acids: CASSVFQFPNQETQYF. CDR3 DNA sequence: TGTGCCAGCAGCGTATTCCAATTCCCAAACCAAGAGACCCAGTACTTC. The rearrangement links TRBV9 to TRBJ2-5; D gene uncertain. V lost 1 base, J lost 0 bases, and 13 bases lay in between. The CDR3 runs to 16 residues. Germline V lookup: CDR1 SGDLS, CDR2 YYNGEE.

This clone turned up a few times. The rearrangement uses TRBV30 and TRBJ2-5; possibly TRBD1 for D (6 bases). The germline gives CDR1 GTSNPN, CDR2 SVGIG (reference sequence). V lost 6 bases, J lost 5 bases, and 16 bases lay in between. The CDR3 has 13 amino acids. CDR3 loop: CACSGGLVETQYF. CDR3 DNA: TGTGCCTGTTCTGGGGGCTTGGTGGAGACCCAGTACTTC.